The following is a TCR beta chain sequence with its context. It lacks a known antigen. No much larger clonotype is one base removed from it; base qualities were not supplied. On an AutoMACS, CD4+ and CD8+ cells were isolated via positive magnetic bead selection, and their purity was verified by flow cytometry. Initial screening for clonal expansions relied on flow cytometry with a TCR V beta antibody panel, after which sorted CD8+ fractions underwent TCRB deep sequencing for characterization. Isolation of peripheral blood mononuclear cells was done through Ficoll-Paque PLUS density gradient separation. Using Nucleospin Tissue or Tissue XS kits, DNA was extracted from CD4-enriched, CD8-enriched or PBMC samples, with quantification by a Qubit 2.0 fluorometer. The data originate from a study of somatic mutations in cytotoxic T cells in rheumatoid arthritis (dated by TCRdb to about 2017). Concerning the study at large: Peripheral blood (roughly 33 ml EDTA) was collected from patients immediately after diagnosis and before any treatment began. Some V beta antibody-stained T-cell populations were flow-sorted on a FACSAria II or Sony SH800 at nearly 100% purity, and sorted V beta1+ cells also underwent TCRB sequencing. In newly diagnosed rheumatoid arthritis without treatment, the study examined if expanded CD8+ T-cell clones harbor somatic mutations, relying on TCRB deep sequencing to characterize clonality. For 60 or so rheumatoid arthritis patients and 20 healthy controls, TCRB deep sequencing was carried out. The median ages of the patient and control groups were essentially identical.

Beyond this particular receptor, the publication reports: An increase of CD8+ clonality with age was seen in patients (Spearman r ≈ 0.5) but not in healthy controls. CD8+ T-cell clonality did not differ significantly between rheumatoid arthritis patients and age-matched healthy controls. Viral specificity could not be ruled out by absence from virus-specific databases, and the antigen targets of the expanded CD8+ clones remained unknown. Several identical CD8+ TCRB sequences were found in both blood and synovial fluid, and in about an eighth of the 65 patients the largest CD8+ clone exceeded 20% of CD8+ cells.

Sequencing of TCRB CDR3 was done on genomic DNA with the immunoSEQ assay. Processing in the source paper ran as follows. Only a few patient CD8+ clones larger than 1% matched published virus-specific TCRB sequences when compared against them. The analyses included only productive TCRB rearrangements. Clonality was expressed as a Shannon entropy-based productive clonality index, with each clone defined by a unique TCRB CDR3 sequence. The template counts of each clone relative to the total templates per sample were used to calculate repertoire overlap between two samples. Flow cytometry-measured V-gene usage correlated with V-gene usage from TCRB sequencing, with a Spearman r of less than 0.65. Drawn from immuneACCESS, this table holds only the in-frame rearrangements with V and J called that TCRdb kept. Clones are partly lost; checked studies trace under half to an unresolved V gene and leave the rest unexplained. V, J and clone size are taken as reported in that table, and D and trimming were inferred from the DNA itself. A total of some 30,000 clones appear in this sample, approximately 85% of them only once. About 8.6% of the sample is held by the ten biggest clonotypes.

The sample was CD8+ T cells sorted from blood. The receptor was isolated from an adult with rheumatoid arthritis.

CDR3 region: CASSPTSGRARETQYF. The nucleotide sequence reads as follows: TGTGCCAGCAGCCCCACTAGCGGGAGGGCCCGGGAGACCCAGTACTTC. Recombination joined TRBV14 with TRBJ2-5; 13 central nucleotides agree with TRBD2. According to the germline V gene, CDR1 reads SGHDN and CDR2 reads FVKESK. Trimmed from V: 4 bases; trimmed from J: 5 bases; junction bases lacking a gene match: 7. The CDR3 contains 16 residues, cysteine and phenylalanine counted. Kept here is only the CDR3 DNA, which spans 48 bases and is read in frame from base 1.